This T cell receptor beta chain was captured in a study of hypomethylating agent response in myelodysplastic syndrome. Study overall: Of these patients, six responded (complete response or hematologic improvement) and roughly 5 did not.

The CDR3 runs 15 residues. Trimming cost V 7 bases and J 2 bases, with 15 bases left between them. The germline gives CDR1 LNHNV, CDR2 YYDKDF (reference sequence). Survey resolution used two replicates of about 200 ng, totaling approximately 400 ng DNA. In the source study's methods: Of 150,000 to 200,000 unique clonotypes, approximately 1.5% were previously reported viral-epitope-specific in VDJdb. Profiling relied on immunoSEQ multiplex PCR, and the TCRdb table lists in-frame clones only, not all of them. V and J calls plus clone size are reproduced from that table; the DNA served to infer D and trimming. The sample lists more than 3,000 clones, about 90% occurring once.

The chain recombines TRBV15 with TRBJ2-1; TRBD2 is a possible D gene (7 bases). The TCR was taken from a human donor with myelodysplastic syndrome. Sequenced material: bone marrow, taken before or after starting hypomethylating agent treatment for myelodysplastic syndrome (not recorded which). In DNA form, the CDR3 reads TGTGCCACCACCCCCCGGGGGGCAACCTACAATGAGCAGTTCTTC. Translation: CATTPRGATYNEQFF.